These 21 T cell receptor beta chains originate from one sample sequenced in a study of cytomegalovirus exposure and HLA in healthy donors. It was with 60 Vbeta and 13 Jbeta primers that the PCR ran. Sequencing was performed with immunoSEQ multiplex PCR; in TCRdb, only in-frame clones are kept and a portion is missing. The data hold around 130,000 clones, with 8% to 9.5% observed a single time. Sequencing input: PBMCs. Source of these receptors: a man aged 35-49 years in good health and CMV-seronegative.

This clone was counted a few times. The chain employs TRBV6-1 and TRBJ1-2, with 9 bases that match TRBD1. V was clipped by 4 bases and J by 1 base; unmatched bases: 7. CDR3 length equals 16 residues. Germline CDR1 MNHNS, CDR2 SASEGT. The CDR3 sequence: CASSGGQGRGNYGYTF. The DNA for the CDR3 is TGTGCCAGCAGTGGCGGACAGGGGAGGGGTAACTATGGCTACACCTTC.

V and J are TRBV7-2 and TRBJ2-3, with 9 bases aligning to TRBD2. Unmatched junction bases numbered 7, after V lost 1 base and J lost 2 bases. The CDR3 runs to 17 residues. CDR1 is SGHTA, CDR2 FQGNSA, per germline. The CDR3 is CASSLVTSGFYTDTQYF. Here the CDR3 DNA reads TGTGCCAGCAGCTTAGTGACTAGCGGTTTCTACACAGATACGCAGTATTTT. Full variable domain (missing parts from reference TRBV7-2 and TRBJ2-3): GAGVSQSPSNKVTEKGKDVELRCDPISGHTALYWYRQSLGQGLEFLIYFQGNSAPDKSGLPSDRFSAERTGGSVSTLTIQRTQQEDSAVYLCASSLVTSGFYTDTQYFGPGTRLTVL.

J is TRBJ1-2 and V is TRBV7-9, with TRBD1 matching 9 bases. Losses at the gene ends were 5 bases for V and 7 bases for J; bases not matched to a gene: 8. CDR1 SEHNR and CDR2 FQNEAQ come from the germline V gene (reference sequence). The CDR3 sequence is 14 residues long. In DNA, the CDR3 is TGTGCCAGCAGCGCGGGACAGGGCTTCTTTGGCTACACCTTC. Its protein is CASSAGQGFFGYTF.

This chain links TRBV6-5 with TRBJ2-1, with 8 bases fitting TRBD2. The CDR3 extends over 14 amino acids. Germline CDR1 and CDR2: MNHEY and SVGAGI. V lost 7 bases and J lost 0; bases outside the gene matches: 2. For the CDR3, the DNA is TGTGCCAGCATCAGCGGGGGCTCCTACAATGAGCAGTTCTTC. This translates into CASISGGSYNEQFF.

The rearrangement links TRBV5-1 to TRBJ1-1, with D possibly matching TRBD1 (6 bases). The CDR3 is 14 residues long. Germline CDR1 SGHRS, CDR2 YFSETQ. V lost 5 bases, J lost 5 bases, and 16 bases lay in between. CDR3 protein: CASRKVEGGTEAFF. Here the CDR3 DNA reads TGCGCCAGCAGGAAGGTAGAGGGGGGGACTGAAGCTTTCTTT.

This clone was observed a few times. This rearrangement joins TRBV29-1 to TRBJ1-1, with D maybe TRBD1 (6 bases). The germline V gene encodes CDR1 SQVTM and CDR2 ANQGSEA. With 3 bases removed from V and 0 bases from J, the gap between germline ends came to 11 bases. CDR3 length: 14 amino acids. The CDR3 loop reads CSVDVTGLNTEAFF. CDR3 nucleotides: TGCAGCGTTGATGTGACAGGTCTGAACACTGAAGCTTTCTTT.

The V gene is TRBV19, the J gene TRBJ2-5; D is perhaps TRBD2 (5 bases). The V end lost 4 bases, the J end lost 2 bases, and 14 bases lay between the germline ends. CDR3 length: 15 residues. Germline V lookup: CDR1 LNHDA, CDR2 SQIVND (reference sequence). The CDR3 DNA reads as TGTGCCAGTAGTACCTTCAGCGGCGCTCAAGAGACCCAGTACTTC. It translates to CASSTFSGAQETQYF.

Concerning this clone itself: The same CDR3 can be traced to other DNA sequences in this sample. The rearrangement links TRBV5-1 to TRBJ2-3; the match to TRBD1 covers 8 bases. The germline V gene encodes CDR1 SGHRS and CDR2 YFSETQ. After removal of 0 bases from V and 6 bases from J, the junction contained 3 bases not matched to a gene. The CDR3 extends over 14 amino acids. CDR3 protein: CASSLGQGPDTQYF. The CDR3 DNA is TGCGCCAGCAGCTTGGGACAGGGGCCGGATACGCAGTATTTT.

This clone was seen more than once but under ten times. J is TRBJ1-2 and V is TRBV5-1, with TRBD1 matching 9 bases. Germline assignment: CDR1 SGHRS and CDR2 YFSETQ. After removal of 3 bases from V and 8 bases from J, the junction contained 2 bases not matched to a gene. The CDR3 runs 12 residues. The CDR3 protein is CASSSDRGGYTF. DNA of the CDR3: TGCGCCAGCAGCTCGGACAGGGGCGGCTACACCTTC.

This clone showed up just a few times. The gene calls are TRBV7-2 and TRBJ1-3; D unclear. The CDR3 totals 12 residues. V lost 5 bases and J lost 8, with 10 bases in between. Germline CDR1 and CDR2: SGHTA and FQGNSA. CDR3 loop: CASSLNRDTIYF. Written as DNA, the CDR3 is TGTGCCAGCAGCCTTAACCGCGACACCATATATTTT.

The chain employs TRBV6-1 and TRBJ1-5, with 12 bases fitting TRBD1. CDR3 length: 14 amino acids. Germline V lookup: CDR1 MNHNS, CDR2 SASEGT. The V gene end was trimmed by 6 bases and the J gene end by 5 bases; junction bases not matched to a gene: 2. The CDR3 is CASRGTGGDQPQHF. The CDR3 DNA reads TGTGCCAGCAGGGGGACAGGGGGCGATCAGCCCCAGCATTTT.

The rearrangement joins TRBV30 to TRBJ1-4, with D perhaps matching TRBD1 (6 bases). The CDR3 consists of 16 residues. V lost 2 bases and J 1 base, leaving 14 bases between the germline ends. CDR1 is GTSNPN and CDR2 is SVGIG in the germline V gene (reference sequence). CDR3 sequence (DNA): TGTGCCTGGAGTTGGGGCAGGGGAGAAACTAATGAAAAACTGTTTTTT. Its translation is CAWSWGRGETNEKLFF. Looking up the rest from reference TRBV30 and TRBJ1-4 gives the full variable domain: SQTIHQWPATLVQPVGSPLSLECTVEGTSNPNLYWYRQAAGRGLQLLFYSVGIGQISSEVPQNLSASRPQDRQFILSSKKLLLSDSGFYLCAWSWGRGETNEKLFFGSGTQLSVL.

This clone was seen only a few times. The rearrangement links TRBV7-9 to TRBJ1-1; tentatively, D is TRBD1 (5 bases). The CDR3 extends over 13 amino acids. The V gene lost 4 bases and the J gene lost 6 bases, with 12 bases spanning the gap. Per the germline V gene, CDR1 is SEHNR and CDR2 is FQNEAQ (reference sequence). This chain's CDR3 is CASSSAGQAEAFF. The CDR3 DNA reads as TGTGCCAGCAGCTCCGCAGGGCAGGCTGAAGCTTTCTTT.

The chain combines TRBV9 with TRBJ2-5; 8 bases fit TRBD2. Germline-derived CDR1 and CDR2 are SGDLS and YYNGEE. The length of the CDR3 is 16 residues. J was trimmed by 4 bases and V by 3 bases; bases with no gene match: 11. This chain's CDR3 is CASSASGTRVGETQYF. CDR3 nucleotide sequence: TGTGCCAGCAGCGCATCCGGGACTAGGGTTGGAGAGACCCAGTACTTC.

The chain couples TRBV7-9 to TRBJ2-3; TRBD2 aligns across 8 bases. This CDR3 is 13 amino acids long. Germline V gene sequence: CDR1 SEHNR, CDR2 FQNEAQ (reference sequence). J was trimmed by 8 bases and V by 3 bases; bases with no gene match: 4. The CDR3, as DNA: TGTGCCAGCAGCTTGGGTGCGGGGGGTACGCAGTATTTT. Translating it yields CASSLGAGGTQYF.

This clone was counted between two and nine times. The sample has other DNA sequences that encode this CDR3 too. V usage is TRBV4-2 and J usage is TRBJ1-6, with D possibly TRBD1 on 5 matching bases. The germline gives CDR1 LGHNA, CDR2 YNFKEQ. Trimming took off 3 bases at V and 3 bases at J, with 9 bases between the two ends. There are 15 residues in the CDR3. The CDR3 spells CASSQGQGYNSPLHF. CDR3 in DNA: TGTGCCAGCAGCCAGGGGCAAGGCTATAATTCACCCCTCCACTTT.

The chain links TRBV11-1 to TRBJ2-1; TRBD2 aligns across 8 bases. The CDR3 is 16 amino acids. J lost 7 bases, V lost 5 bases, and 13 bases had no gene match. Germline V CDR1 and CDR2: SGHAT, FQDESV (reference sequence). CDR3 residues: CASSLLATGGPNEQFF. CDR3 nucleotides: TGTGCCAGCAGCCTCCTCGCGACGGGGGGGCCTAATGAGCAGTTCTTC.

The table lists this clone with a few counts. Here the CDR3 DNA reads TGTGCCAGCAGCGAGGGGACAGGGAAGCCCACAGATACGCAGTATTTT. Its translation is CASSEGTGKPTDTQYF. The rearrangement joins TRBV9 to TRBJ2-3; 9 positions match TRBD1. With 3 bases clipped from V and 2 bases from J, the junction kept 7 bases outside the gene matches. Per germline, CDR1 SGDLS and CDR2 YYNGEE. The CDR3 is 16 amino acids.

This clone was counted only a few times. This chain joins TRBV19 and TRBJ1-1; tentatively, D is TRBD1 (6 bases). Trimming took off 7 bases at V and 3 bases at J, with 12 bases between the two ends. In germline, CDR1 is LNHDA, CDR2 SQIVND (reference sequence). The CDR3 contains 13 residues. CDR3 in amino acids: CASTTGTDTEAFF. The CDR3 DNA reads TGTGCCAGTACGACAGGAACGGACACTGAAGCTTTCTTT.

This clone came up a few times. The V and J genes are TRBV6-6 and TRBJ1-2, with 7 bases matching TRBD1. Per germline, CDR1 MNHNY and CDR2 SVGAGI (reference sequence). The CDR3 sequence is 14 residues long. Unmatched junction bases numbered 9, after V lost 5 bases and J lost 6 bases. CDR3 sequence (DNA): TGTGCCAGCAGTCCCGGACAACAGGGGCATGGCTACACCTTC. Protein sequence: CASSPGQQGHGYTF.

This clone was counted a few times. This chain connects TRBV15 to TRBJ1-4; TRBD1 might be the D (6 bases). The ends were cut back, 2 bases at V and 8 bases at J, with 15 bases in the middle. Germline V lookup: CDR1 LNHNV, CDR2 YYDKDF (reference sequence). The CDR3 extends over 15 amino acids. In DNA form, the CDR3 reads TGTGCCACCAGCAGACCCTTCCTTGGGACAGAAAAACTGTTTTTT. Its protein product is CATSRPFLGTEKLFF.